This section outlines one T cell receptor beta chain sequence together with its context. Antigen unknown. This specimen includes other DNA sequences encoding the same CDR3. This record belongs to a study of shared clonotypes between healthy human individuals. The study's findings and limits: Sharing across a few donors was seen in around 5% of naive CD4 clonotypes.

The V end was cut by 5 bases, the J end by 2 bases, with 7 bases between. This CDR3 spans 13 amino acids. The germline gives CDR1 SGHTA, CDR2 FQGNSA. Clones were read by immunoSEQ multiplex PCR, and TCRdb kept only the in-frame ones, dropping some. The repertoire holds fewer than 3 million clones, with 85% to 95% as singletons. Material for sequencing was naive CD4+ T cells from PBMCs. Subset in this sample: CD45RA+ positively selected. J is TRBJ1-5 and V is TRBV7-2, with D hard to call. The receptor comes from a man aged 18 to 35 in good health. Some clones in this sample may be carry-over from other donors' samples. CDR3 region: CASSPRGNQPQHF. The CDR3 DNA sequence: TGTGCCAGCAGCCCTCGTGGCAATCAGCCCCAGCATTTT.